The 11 T cell receptor beta chains below come from one sample, sequenced in a study of cytomegalovirus exposure and HLA in healthy donors. Use of 60 Vbeta and 13 Jbeta primers characterized the PCR. TCRdb keeps only in-frame clones here, not all; method: immunoSEQ multiplex PCR. This sample contains roughly 78,000 clones. The sequencing input was PBMCs. All receptors come from a boy aged 5-17 years in good health and CMV-seronegative.

This CDR3 is CASSLGRGGRSIDEQFF. The CDR3 DNA follows: TGTGCCAGCAGCTTAGGTCGGGGGGGGCGTTCTATCGATGAGCAGTTCTTC. V usage is TRBV11-2 and J usage is TRBJ2-1; 8 bases are a match to TRBD2. The CDR3 spans 17 residues. V was pared by 1 base and J by 8 bases, with 13 bases of the junction left unmatched. Germline V gene data show CDR1 as SGHAT and CDR2 as FQNNGV. Looking up the rest from reference TRBV11-2 and TRBJ2-1 gives the full variable domain: EAGVAQSPRYKIIEKRQSVAFWCNPISGHATLYWYQQILGQGPKLLIQFQNNGVVDDSQLPKDRFSAERLKGVDSTLKIQPAKLEDSAVYLCASSLGRGGRSIDEQFFGPGTRLTVL.

V usage is TRBV15 and J usage is TRBJ2-7, with 9 bases that match TRBD2. The junction had 11 bases not matched to a gene; V was cut back by 5 bases and J by 6 bases. The CDR3 covers 15 residues. Germline values: CDR1 LNHNV, CDR2 YYDKDF (reference sequence). The CDR3 DNA sequence: TGTGCCACCAGCGGAGCGGGGGGTCCGTCTGGCGAGCAGTACTTC. It translates to CATSGAGGPSGEQYF. Full variable domain (missing parts from reference TRBV15 and TRBJ2-7): DAMVIQNPRYQVTQFGKPVTLSCSQTLNHNVMYWYQQKSSQAPKLLFHYYDKDFNNEADTPDNFQSRRPNTSFCFLDIRSPGLGDTAMYLCATSGAGGPSGEQYFGPGTRLTVT.

About this clone: At one end the junction does not follow the germline gene, possibly because of a read error. The rearrangement joins TRBV4-2 to TRBJ1-1, with D tentatively TRBD1 (5 bases). CDR3 length: 15 residues. The germline CDR1 and CDR2 sequences are LGHNA and YNFKEQ. The CDR3: CASSQDETARFEDFF. The CDR3 DNA follows: TGTGCCAGCAGCCAGGATGAGACAGCGCGTTTTGAAGATTTCTTT.

This sequence joins TRBV19 and TRBJ1-4, with D perhaps matching TRBD1 (5 bases). V lost 7 bases and J 8 bases, leaving 20 bases between the germline ends. CDR3 length: 15 residues. Per the germline V gene, CDR1 is LNHDA and CDR2 is SQIVND (reference sequence). The chain's CDR3 is CASNPGGGSREKLFF. The CDR3 nucleotides are TGTGCCAGTAACCCCGGGGGAGGATCGCGGGAAAAACTGTTTTTT.

The chain is built from TRBV6-1 and TRBJ2-4; D uncertain. CDR1 and CDR2 from the germline V gene are MNHNS and SASEGT. The V end lost 4 bases, the J end lost 0 bases, and 10 bases lay between the germline ends. This CDR3 comprises 15 residues. The CDR3 coding sequence is TGTGCCAGCAGTGCGCTATTTCTAGCCAAAAACATTCAGTACTTC. Its protein product is CASSALFLAKNIQYF.

The chain couples TRBV7-2 to TRBJ1-2; D call uncertain. The CDR3 loop spans 14 amino acids. Germline-derived CDR1 and CDR2 are SGHTA and FQGNSA. V was pared by 1 base and J by 3 bases, with 9 bases between. The CDR3 spells CASSLVPSDYGYTF. DNA for the CDR3: TGTGCCAGCAGCTTAGTCCCGTCTGACTATGGCTACACCTTC.

The chain joins TRBV27 to TRBJ1-1; 8 bases line up with TRBD1. Germline V CDR1 and CDR2: MNHEY, SMNVEV (reference sequence). With V trimmed by 4 bases and J by 4 bases, 5 bases remained unmatched. CDR3 length: 14 residues. Here the CDR3 reads CASSYGQGATEAFF. The DNA for the CDR3 is TGTGCCAGCAGTTACGGACAGGGTGCCACTGAAGCTTTCTTT.

The gene calls are TRBV5-1 and TRBJ1-1; D uncertain. The CDR3 has 15 amino acids. V was trimmed by 0 bases and J by 1 base, leaving 10 bases between them. Looked up from germline, CDR1 is SGHRS and CDR2 is YFSETQ. The CDR3 loop is CASSLGGGRNTEAFF. The CDR3 DNA sequence: TGCGCCAGCAGCTTGGGCGGAGGGCGGAACACTGAAGCTTTCTTT.

The V gene is TRBV19, the J gene TRBJ2-2, with TRBD1 as a possible D gene (5 bases). The CDR3 totals 15 residues. Per the germline V gene, CDR1 is LNHDA and CDR2 is SQIVND (reference sequence). V gave up 6 bases and J gave up 2 bases, with 13 bases separating them. Here the CDR3 reads CASRSAGSNTGELFF. The CDR3 DNA follows: TGTGCCAGTAGATCGGCAGGGTCTAACACCGGGGAGCTGTTTTTT.

The J gene is TRBJ2-3, the V gene TRBV27, with 8 bases matching TRBD2. The length of the CDR3 is 16 residues. With 7 bases clipped from V and 0 bases from J, the junction kept 9 bases outside the gene matches. CDR1 and CDR2 (germline): MNHEY, SMNVEV (reference sequence). As DNA, the CDR3 is TGTGCCAGCAACCCCGGGGGGGCCCTAAGCACAGATACGCAGTATTTT. Amino acid sequence: CASNPGGALSTDTQYF.

The chain carries TRBV7-9 and TRBJ1-2; D is uncertain. From germline, CDR1 is SEHNR and CDR2 FQNEAQ (reference sequence). Between the trimmed V and J ends, which lost 0 bases and 2 bases, there was a span of 16 bases. The CDR3 is 17 residues long. In DNA form, the CDR3 reads TGTGCCAGCAGCTTAGCAGGGAGGCATTTATCCAACTATGGCTACACCTTC. Translated: CASSLAGRHLSNYGYTF.